This paragraph covers one T cell receptor (beta chain) sequence. Treatment: some 20 received Ad26.COV2.S at low or high dose, single or two shots; about five received placebo; per-sample allocation not given. Day 63 after the first injection of vaccine or placebo was the sampling time. The sample came from a Boston adult aged 18-55 years. This entry is derived from a study of Ad26.COV2.S vaccination and SARS-CoV-2 variants. Study-wide context: Into the muscle, Ad26.COV2.S was dosed once or twice, 56 days apart.

The protocol was immunoSEQ multiplex PCR, while the TCRdb copy is restricted to in-frame clones and leaves out a portion. This sample has about half a million clones; 80% to 90% occur once, and the top ten carry 1.5% to 2%. Material: peripheral blood, obtained in a trial of Ad26.COV2.S vaccine versus placebo. The receptor was derived from a person between 18 and 59 years old who received the Ad26.COV2.S COVID-19 vaccine or a placebo.

Here the CDR3 reads CAWSVYFNTEAFF. The CDR3 region has the DNA TGTGCCTGGAGTGTATATTTCAACACTGAAGCTTTCTTT. The V call is TRBV30, the J call TRBJ1-1; D not resolved. This CDR3 has 13 amino acids. The V gene's germline CDR1 is GTSNPN and CDR2 SVGIG (reference sequence). Between the trimmed V and J ends, which lost 0 bases and 2 bases, there was a span of 7 bases.